This T cell receptor (beta chain) came from a study of cytomegalovirus exposure and HLA in healthy donors. The CDR3 is 16 residues long. Germline values: CDR1 LGHNA, CDR2 YNFKEQ. Germline trimming cut 3 bases from V and 5 bases from J; bases unmatched to any gene: 8. PCR was performed using 60 Vbeta and 13 Jbeta primers. Only in-frame clones appear in the TCRdb table, and some are missing; sequencing was by immunoSEQ multiplex PCR. The sample lists about 96,000 clones, under 85% seen once, with around 3% in the top ten. The rearrangement joins TRBV4-2 to TRBJ2-2; 8 bases are shared with TRBD2. The sequencing sample was made of PBMCs. The clonotype originates from a man aged 30 to 39 in good health and CMV-seronegative. The CDR3: CASSHVSPGGTGELFF. Here the CDR3 DNA reads TGTGCCAGCAGCCACGTAAGCCCGGGAGGGACCGGGGAGCTGTTTTTT.